What follows are 29 T cell receptor beta chains derived from one specimen sequenced in a study of T-cell memory formation after mild COVID-19. TCRdb re-called the 5' RACE reads through MiXCR, storing one row per CDR3 protein. The data hold 25,000 to 30,000 distinct CDR3 sequences, with around 12% observed a single time. The sample was PBMCs or a T cell subset sorted from them (not recorded which). These receptors all stem from an adult woman who had mild COVID-19 (a few samples of this study predate the infection). Cell type and time point are not known.

This clonotype is medium-sized within its sample. CDR3 residues: CASALRTGGNEQFF. The CDR3 DNA is TGTGCCAGCGCATTGAGGACAGGGGGCAATGAGCAGTTCTTC. The chain has TRBV6-5 and TRBJ2-1, with 10 bases aligning to TRBD1. This CDR3 contains 14 residues. CDR1 and CDR2 (germline): MNHEY, SVGAGI. J gave up 6 bases and V 8 bases, and 7 bases lay outside the gene matches.

This clonotype was recorded at least ten times. CDR3 amino acids: CSVEGRGQSSGYTF. The CDR3 DNA is TGCAGCGTTGAAGGCAGGGGGCAATCCAGTGGCTACACCTTC. The gene calls are TRBV29-1 and TRBJ1-2; 8 bases are a match to TRBD1. In germline, CDR1 is SQVTM, CDR2 ANQGSEA. CDR3 size: 14 residues. With 1 base clipped from V and 7 bases from J, the junction kept 8 bases outside the gene matches.

This clonotype was observed at least ten times. This chain uses TRBV27 with TRBJ2-7; D may be TRBD1 (6 bases). Germline-derived CDR1 and CDR2 are MNHEY and SMNVEV (reference sequence). V was cut by 8 bases and J by 6 bases, with 20 bases left in between. The CDR3 consists of 14 residues. This CDR3 is CASGQWGSPVEQYF. CDR3 nucleotide sequence: TGTGCCAGCGGACAGTGGGGGAGCCCTGTCGAGCAGTACTTC.

Ten or more counts support this clonotype. This sequence joins TRBV4-2 and TRBJ1-1; D not resolved. Between the trimmed V and J ends, which lost 2 bases and 0 bases, there was a span of 13 bases. The CDR3 is 16 residues long. The V gene's germline CDR1 is LGHNA and CDR2 YNFKEQ. The CDR3 region is CASSQSGRQMNTEAFF. The CDR3 nucleotides read TGTGCCAGCAGCCAATCCGGGCGGCAGATGAACACTGAAGCTTTCTTT.

This sequence joins TRBV10-1 and TRBJ2-7, with a weak D call TRBD2 (5 bases). Germline V lookup: CDR1 WNHNN, CDR2 SYGVQD (reference sequence). The CDR3 runs 14 residues. V lost 7 bases, J lost 1 base, and 14 bases lay in between. The CDR3 loop is CASTEVRRSYEQYF. CDR3 coding DNA: TGCGCCAGCACAGAGGTACGGAGGTCCTACGAGCAGTACTTC.

V is TRBV14 and J is TRBJ2-7; TRBD1 matches at 9 bases. The CDR3 is 15 amino acids. V was clipped by 1 base and J by 2 bases; unmatched bases: 3. From germline, CDR1 is SGHDN and CDR2 FVKESK. The DNA for the CDR3 is TGTGCCAGCAGCCAAGCTTACAGGGGGCCCTACGAGCAGTACTTC. Its translation is CASSQAYRGPYEQYF.

Regarding this clonotype: This may be a read error: a much more frequent sequence differs by one nucleotide. This chain links TRBV16 with TRBJ1-4; unclear D gene. The length of the CDR3 is 15 residues. Looked up from germline, CDR1 is KGHSY and CDR2 is FQNENV. The chain's CDR3 is CASSQSGRKGEKLIF. CDR3 in DNA: TGTGCCAGCAGCCAATCCGGGAGGAAAGGTGAAAAACTGATTTTT.

The genes are TRBV5-6 and TRBJ2-5; D uncertain. Trimming shortened V by 1 base and J by 4 bases, and 5 bases separated the two germline ends. Per the germline V gene, CDR1 is SGHDT and CDR2 is YYEEEE. The CDR3 totals 12 residues. CDR3 region: CASSLSVETQYF. CDR3 nucleotide sequence: TGTGCCAGCAGCTTGTCGGTAGAGACCCAGTACTTC.

This clonotype was seen many times. This chain links TRBV20-1 with TRBJ1-1; D perhaps matches TRBD1 (6 bases). Trimming removed 3 bases from V and 4 bases from J, with 12 bases in between. The CDR3 runs 13 residues. The germline CDR1 and CDR2 sequences are DFQATT and SNEGSKA (reference sequence). In DNA form, the CDR3 reads TGCAGTGCTAGGTCGGGGGCTGGCACTGAAGCTTTCTTT. It specifies CSARSGAGTEAFF.

The sample holds a few counts of this clonotype. This sequence joins TRBV6-1 and TRBJ1-1; TRBD1 matches 10 bases. J gave up 6 bases and V 5 bases, and 6 bases lay outside the gene matches. The CDR3 loop spans 14 amino acids. CDR1 and CDR2 from the germline V gene are MNHNS and SASEGT. In DNA form, the CDR3 reads TGTGCCAGCAGTACCGGGACAGGGGTCCCTGAAGCTTTCTTT. Amino acid sequence: CASSTGTGVPEAFF.

This clonotype appeared many times. J is TRBJ1-4 and V is TRBV30, with a tentative D call TRBD1 (6 bases). Per the germline V gene, CDR1 is GTSNPN and CDR2 is SVGIG (reference sequence). The CDR3 totals 14 residues. The germline V and J ends were trimmed by 1 base and 8 bases, with 14 bases remaining between them. Here the CDR3 DNA reads TGTGCCTGGAGTGAGGAACCGAGGGGGGAAAAACTGTTTTTT. Protein sequence: CAWSEEPRGEKLFF.

This clonotype was found once. This chain links TRBV12-3 or TRBV12-4 with TRBJ2-1, with D unresolved. V was trimmed by 3 bases and J by 13 bases, leaving 13 bases between them. The length of the CDR3 is 12 residues. The chain's CDR3 is CASSFVGGGQFF. DNA for the CDR3: TGTGCCAGCAGTTTTGTGGGCGGTGGCCAGTTCTTC.

In its sample, this clonotype was seen many times. The chain has TRBV12-3 or TRBV12-4 and TRBJ1-5, with D maybe TRBD1 (6 bases). The CDR3 consists of 14 residues. V lost 3 bases, J lost 5 bases, and 11 bases lay in between. CDR3 protein: CASSFWAGDQPQHF. In nucleotides, the CDR3 is TGTGCCAGCAGTTTTTGGGCAGGGGATCAGCCCCAGCATTTT.

This clonotype was recorded many times. The rearrangement joins TRBV19 to TRBJ1-1; TRBD1 might be the D (5 bases). CDR1 is LNHDA and CDR2 is SQIVND in the germline V gene (reference sequence). The CDR3 has 13 residues. The germline V and J ends were trimmed by 6 bases and 1 base, with 9 bases remaining between them. Written as DNA, the CDR3 is TGTGCCAGTAGGGCAGGGAGGAACACTGAAGCTTTCTTT. It specifies CASRAGRNTEAFF. The complete variable domain, with remaining parts taken from reference TRBV19 and TRBJ1-1, reads DGGITQSPKYLFRKEGQNVTLSCEQNLNHDAMYWYRQDPGQGLRLIYYSQIVNDFQKGDIAEGYSVSREKKESFPLTVTSAQKNPTAFYLCASRAGRNTEAFFGQGTRLTVV.

This clonotype was found many times. This chain links TRBV5-1 with TRBJ2-2; TRBD1 aligns across 7 bases. Germline V gene sequence: CDR1 SGHRS, CDR2 YFSETQ. The CDR3 sequence is 18 residues long. V lost 9 bases to trimming and J lost 2 bases; unmatched junction nucleotides: 19. Here the CDR3 reads CATTTKQGIGLNTGELFF. The CDR3 DNA reads as TGCGCCACCACGACTAAACAGGGGATCGGGTTAAACACCGGGGAGCTGTTTTTT.

There are many counts of this clonotype. This chain joins TRBV25-1 and TRBJ1-2; D is undetermined. This CDR3 region has 13 residues. Germline CDR1 and CDR2: MGHDK and SYGVNS. Between the trimmed V and J ends, which lost 6 bases and 6 bases, there was a span of 14 bases. The CDR3 region has the DNA TGTGCCAGCAGCCAAATCGGTCGGGATGGCTACACCTTC. It translates to CASSQIGRDGYTF.

The J gene is TRBJ1-1, the V gene TRBV7-9, with TRBD1 as a possible D gene (6 bases). Per germline, CDR1 SEHNR and CDR2 FQNEAQ (reference sequence). This CDR3 region has 15 residues. Trimming cost V 1 base and J 4 bases, with 13 bases left between them. CDR3 in DNA: TGTGCCAGCAGCTTAGTCGATGAAGGGGGCACTGAAGCTTTCTTT. This codes for CASSLVDEGGTEAFF.

This clonotype ranks as medium-sized. The gene calls are TRBV29-1 and TRBJ2-1; tentative D call: TRBD2 (5 bases). V lost 5 bases to trimming and J lost 4 bases, with 12 bases between them. This CDR3 is built from 13 residues. Germline assignment: CDR1 SQVTM and CDR2 ANQGSEA. CDR3: CSVPGVKYNEQFF. The DNA of the CDR3 is TGCAGCGTTCCCGGGGTGAAATACAATGAGCAGTTCTTC.

This clonotype came up a few times. The chain employs TRBV5-4 and TRBJ1-1; 7 nucleotides align to TRBD1. With 4 bases clipped from V and 0 bases from J, the junction kept 9 bases outside the gene matches. The CDR3 extends over 16 amino acids. Germline assignment: CDR1 SGHNT and CDR2 YYREEE (reference sequence). CDR3 protein: CASSPQGGRMNTEAFF. CDR3 coding DNA: TGTGCCAGCAGCCCCCAGGGGGGGCGCATGAACACTGAAGCTTTCTTT.

Many counts were recorded for this clonotype. The chain recombines TRBV29-1 with TRBJ2-3, with D uncertain. The CDR3 totals 13 residues. The germline gives CDR1 SQVTM, CDR2 ANQGSEA. V was pared by 4 bases and J by 0 bases, with 8 bases between. CDR3 coding DNA: TGCAGCGTTGGAGGCCAAAGCACAGATACGCAGTATTTT. Its protein is CSVGGQSTDTQYF.

This clonotype was observed many times. The chain uses TRBV20-1 and TRBJ2-3, with 14 bases fitting TRBD2. The CDR3 extends over 17 amino acids. Germline loops: CDR1 DFQATT, CDR2 SNEGSKA (reference sequence). V gave up 3 bases and J gave up 5 bases; unmatched junction bases: 10. As DNA, the CDR3 is TGCAGTGCTAGGGTTTTGACTAGCGGGGGGGCAAGAGATACGCAGTATTTT. This sequence encodes CSARVLTSGGARDTQYF.

The table lists this clonotype with many counts. The chain couples TRBV27 to TRBJ1-2; TRBD1 agrees at 12 bases. V shed 3 bases, J shed 4 bases, and the junction held 3 bases outside the gene matches. CDR1 is MNHEY and CDR2 is SMNVEV in the germline V gene (reference sequence). The CDR3 spans 15 residues. CDR3: CASSLGTGGAYGYTF. The CDR3 DNA follows: TGTGCCAGCAGTTTGGGGACAGGGGGCGCCTATGGCTACACCTTC.

This clonotype was recorded at least ten times. The J gene is TRBJ1-1, the V gene TRBV19; possible D gene TRBD1, 6 bases. The CDR3 sequence is 17 residues long. Deletions cut 6 bases from V and 5 bases from J, with 25 bases between. Germline V CDR1 and CDR2: LNHDA, SQIVND (reference sequence). In DNA form, the CDR3 reads TGTGCCAGTAGCCACCGTACCGGGGGGCAGGGGAGGACTGAAGCTTTCTTT. Its translation: CASSHRTGGQGRTEAFF. Together with reference TRBV19 and TRBJ1-1, the CDR3 gives the full variable domain: DGGITQSPKYLFRKEGQNVTLSCEQNLNHDAMYWYRQDPGQGLRLIYYSQIVNDFQKGDIAEGYSVSREKKESFPLTVTSAQKNPTAFYLCASSHRTGGQGRTEAFFGQGTRLTVV.

The chain is built from TRBV6-6 and TRBJ2-5; 8 nucleotides line up with TRBD1. V shed 6 bases, J shed 3 bases, and the junction held 9 bases outside the gene matches. Germline V gene sequence: CDR1 MNHNY, CDR2 SVGAGI (reference sequence). The CDR3 contains 15 residues. The CDR3 loop is CASSPPDRGEETQYF. Written as DNA, the CDR3 is TGTGCCAGCAGCCCTCCCGACAGGGGCGAAGAGACCCAGTACTTC.

At least ten counts were recorded for this clonotype. The chain has TRBV21-1 and TRBJ2-7. TRBV21-1 is a recognized pseudogene. The length of the CDR3 is 13 residues. The CDR3 protein is CASSKVPDYEQYF. CDR3 nucleotide sequence: TGTGCCAGCAGCAAAGTCCCAGACTACGAGCAGTACTTC.

The sample holds many counts of this clonotype. The rearrangement links TRBV9 to TRBJ2-3, with 8 bases identical to TRBD2. The CDR3 spans 16 residues. J gave up 2 bases and V 4 bases, and 9 bases lay outside the gene matches. Germline loops: CDR1 SGDLS, CDR2 YYNGEE. In nucleotides, the CDR3 is TGTGCCAGCAGCCCCTGGACTAGCAGAAACACAGATACGCAGTATTTT. Encoded protein: CASSPWTSRNTDTQYF.

This clonotype was seen many times. V is TRBV5-1 and J is TRBJ1-1; possible D gene TRBD1, 5 bases. Germline CDR1 SGHRS, CDR2 YFSETQ. The CDR3 is 14 amino acids. Trimming took 3 bases from V and 1 from J, leaving 10 bases between them. The chain's CDR3 is CASSSGRGNTEAFF. In DNA form, the CDR3 reads TGCGCCAGCAGCTCGGGAAGGGGGAACACTGAAGCTTTCTTT. Full variable domain (remainder filled in from reference TRBV5-1 and TRBJ1-1): KAGVTQTPRYLIKTRGQQVTLSCSPISGHRSVSWYQQTPGQGLQFLFEYFSETQRNKGNFPGRFSGRQFSNSRSEMNVSTLELGDSALYLCASSSGRGNTEAFFGQGTRLTVV.

This clonotype was seen many times. The chain combines TRBV11-2 with TRBJ2-5; 10 bases line up with TRBD1. This CDR3 spans 16 amino acids. The V segment lost 3 bases and the J segment 4 bases; nucleotides outside the gene matches: 8. In germline, CDR1 is SGHAT, CDR2 FQNNGV. The CDR3 nucleotides read TGTGCCAGCAGCTTGGGACAGGGGTTAGGGGGAGAGACCCAGTACTTC. It is translated as CASSLGQGLGGETQYF. Together with reference TRBV11-2 and TRBJ2-5, the CDR3 gives the full variable domain: EAGVAQSPRYKIIEKRQSVAFWCNPISGHATLYWYQQILGQGPKLLIQFQNNGVVDDSQLPKDRFSAERLKGVDSTLKIQPAKLEDSAVYLCASSLGQGLGGETQYFGPGTRLLVL.

This clonotype was detected ten times or more. At one end, the junction sequence differs from germline, possibly due to a read error. V and J are TRBV24-1 and TRBJ2-5; perhaps TRBD2 as D (6 bases). Germline V CDR1 and CDR2: KGHDR, SFDVKD. There are 15 residues in the CDR3. CDR3 in DNA: TGTGCCACCAGTGATTTAGTAGCGGATCAAGAGACTCTGAACTTC. Encoded protein: CATSDLVADQETLNF.